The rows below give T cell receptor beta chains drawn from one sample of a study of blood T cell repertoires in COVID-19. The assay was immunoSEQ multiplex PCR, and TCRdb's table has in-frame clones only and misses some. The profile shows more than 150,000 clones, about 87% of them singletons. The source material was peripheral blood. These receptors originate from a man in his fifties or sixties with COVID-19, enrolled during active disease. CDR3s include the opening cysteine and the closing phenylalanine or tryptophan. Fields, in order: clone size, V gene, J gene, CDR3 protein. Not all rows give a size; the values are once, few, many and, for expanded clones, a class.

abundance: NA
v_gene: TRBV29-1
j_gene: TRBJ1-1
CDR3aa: CSVEGTGDRSAFF

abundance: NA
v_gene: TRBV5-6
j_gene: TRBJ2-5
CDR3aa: CASSLGTGTGETQYF

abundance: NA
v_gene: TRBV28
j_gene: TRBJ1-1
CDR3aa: CASSAAGGINTEAFF

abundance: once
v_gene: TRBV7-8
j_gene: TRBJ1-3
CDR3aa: CASSLMATRGNTIYF

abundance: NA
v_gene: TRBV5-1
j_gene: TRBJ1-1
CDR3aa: CASSTGQGNTEAFF

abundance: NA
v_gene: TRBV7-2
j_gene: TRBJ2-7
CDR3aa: CASSPRRISYEQYF

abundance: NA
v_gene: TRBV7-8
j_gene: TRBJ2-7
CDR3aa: CASSSGGTAEPYEQYF

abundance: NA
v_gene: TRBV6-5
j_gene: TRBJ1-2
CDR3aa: CASRVNQGNRGYTF

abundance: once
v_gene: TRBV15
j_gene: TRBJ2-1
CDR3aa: CATSVSGLAVNNEQFF

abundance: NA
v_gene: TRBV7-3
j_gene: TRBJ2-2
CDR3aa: CASSPINGQGRTGELFF

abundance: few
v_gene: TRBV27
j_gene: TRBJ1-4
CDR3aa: CASSFTGVENEKLFF

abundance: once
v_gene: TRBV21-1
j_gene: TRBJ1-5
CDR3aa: CASQKGTERKDQPQHF

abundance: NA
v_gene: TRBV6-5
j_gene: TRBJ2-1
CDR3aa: CASKSGGLEQFF

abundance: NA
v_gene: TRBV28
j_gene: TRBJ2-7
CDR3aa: CASSFWSSGGSAYEQYF

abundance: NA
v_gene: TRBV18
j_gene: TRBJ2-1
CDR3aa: CASSPLAGNEQFF

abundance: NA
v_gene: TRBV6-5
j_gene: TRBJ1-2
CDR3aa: CASKGQGEQLGGYTF

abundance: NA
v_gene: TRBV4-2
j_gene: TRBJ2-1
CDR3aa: CASSQGGSSYNEQFF

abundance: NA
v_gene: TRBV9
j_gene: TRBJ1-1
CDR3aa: CASSGTGDSMNTEAFF

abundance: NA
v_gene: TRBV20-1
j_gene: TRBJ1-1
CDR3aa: CSASETGNTEAFF

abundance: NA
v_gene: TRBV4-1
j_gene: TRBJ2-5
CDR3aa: CASSRKASPQETQYF

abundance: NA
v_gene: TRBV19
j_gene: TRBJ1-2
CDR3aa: CASGDRGRDYGYTF

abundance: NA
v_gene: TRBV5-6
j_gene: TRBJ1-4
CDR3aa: CASSLGANNEKLFF

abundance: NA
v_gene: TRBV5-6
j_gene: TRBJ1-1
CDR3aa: CASSLPGQGAWAEAFF

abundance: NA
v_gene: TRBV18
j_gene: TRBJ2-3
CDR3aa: CASSPPTSTDTQYF

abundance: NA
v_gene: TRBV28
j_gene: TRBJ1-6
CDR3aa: CASRTGGTENSPLHF

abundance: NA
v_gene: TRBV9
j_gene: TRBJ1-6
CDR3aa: CASSFVLTRASPLHF

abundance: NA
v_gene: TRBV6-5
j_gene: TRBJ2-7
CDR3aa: CALRGSGTGEYEQYF

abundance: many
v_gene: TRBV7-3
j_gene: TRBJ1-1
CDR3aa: CASSLNGGTEAFF

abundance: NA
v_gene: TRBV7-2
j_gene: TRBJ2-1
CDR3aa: CASSPSRGFYNEQFF

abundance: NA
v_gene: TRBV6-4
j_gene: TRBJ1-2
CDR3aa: CASRTDSGYGYTF

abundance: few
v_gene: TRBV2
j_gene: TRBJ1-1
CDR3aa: CASSEAPGVNTEAFF

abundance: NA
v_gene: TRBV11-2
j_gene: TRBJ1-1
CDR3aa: CASSLVPLGGTEAFF

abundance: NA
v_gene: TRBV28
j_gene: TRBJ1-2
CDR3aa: CASRGGYWETDYTF

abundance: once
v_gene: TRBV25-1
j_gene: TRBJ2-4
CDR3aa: CASSESTGAKNIQYF

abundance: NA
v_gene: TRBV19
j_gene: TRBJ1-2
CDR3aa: CASSHRDPYGYTF

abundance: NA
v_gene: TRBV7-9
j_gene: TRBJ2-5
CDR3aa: CASSSGQGVKTQYF

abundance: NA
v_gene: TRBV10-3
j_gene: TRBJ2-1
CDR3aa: CAISDSGGSYNEQFF

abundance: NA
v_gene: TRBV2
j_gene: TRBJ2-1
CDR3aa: CASSSTGTSGNNEQFF

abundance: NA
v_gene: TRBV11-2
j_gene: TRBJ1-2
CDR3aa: CASSLEGRGPYGYTF

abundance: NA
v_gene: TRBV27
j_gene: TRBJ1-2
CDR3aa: CASSLSKTSYGYTF

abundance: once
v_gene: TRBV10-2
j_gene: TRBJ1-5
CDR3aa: CASSEPGGAGNQPQHF

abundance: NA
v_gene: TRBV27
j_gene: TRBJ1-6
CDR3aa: CASRSQQSNSPLHF

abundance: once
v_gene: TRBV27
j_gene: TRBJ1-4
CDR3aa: CASSFGTVREKLFF

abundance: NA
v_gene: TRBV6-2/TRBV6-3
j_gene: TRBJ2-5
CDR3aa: CASSYRAKREKETQYF

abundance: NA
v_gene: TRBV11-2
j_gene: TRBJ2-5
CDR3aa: CASSTGTGVSQETQYF

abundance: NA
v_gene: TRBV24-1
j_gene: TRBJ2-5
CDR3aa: CATNGEGETQYF

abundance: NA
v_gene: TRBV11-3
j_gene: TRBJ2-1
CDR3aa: CASSLDGLAGGRDEQFF

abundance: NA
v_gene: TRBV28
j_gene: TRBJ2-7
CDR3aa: CASSPGTEPYEQYF

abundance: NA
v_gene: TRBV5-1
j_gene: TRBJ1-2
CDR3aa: CASSLDTSNYGYTF

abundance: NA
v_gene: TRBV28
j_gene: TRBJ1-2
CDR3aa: CASSLTGYGYTF

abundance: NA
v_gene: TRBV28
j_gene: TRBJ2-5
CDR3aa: CASRYPLGETQYF

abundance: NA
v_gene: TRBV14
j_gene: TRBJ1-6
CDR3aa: CASSLWGDSPLHF

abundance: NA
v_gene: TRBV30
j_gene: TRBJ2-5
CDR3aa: CAWTGGLEETQYF

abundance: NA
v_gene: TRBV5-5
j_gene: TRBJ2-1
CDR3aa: CASSSGLTSNNEQFF

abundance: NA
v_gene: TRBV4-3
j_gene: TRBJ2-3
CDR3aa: CASSLQGTSVTDTQYF

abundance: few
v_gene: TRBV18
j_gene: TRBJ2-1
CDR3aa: CASSSTTGGVRNEQFF

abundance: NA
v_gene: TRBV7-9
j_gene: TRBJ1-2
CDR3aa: CASRHRDREYGYTF

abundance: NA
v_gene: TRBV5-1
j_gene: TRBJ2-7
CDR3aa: CASSLQASSYEQYF